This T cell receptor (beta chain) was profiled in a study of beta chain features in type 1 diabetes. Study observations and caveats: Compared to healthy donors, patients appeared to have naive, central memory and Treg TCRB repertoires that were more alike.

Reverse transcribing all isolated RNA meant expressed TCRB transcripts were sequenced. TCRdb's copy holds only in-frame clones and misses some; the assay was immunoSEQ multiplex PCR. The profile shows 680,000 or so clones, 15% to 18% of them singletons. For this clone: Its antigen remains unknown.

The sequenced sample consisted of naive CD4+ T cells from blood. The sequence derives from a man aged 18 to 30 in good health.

DNA for the CDR3: TGTGCCACCAGCAGCTGGGACTATCCCACCGGGGAGCTGTTTTTT. The encoded protein is CATSSWDYPTGELFF. This rearrangement joins TRBV15 to TRBJ2-2, with TRBD2 matching 7 bases. The trim removed 3 bases at V and 4 bases at J, leaving 5 bases unmatched. Germline V gene sequence: CDR1 LNHNV, CDR2 YYDKDF (reference sequence). The CDR3 loop spans 15 amino acids.